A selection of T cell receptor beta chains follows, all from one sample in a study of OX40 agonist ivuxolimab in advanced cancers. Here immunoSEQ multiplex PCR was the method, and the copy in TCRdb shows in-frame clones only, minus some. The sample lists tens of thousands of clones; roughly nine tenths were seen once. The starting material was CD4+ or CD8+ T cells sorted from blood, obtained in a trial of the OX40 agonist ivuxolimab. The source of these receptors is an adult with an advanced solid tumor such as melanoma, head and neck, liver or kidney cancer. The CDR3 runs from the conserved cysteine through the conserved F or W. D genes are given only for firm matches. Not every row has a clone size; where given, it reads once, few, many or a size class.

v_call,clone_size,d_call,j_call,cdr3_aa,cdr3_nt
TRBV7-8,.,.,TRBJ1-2,CASSSPAGISSYTF,TGTGCCAGCAGCTCCCCTGCAGGGATTTCCAGCTACACCTTC
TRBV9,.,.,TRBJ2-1,CASSATFRDGDHNEQFF,TGTGCCAGCAGCGCGACATTCCGGGACGGAGACCACAATGAGCAGTTCTTC
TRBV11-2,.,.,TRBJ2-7,CASSLGASPNEQYF,TGTGCCAGCAGCTTAGGGGCATCTCCTAACGAGCAGTACTTC
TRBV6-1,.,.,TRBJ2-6,CASSESPVLAGANVLTF,TGTGCCAGCAGTGAGTCGCCAGTACTAGCTGGGGCCAACGTCCTGACTTTC
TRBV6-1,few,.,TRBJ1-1,CASRAGENTEAFF,TGTGCCAGCAGGGCCGGGGAGAACACTGAAGCTTTCTTT
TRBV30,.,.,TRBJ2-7,CAWSVLPGPYEQYF,TGTGCCTGGAGTGTACTTCCGGGGCCATACGAGCAGTACTTC
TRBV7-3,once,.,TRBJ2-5,CASSLDGETQYF,TGTGCCAGCAGCTTGGACGGGGAGACCCAGTACTTC
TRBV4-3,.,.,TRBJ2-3,CASSQDETRPGDTQYF,TGCGCCAGCAGCCAAGACGAGACCAGACCCGGGGATACGCAGTATTTT
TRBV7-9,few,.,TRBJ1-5,CASSLGNQPQHF,TGTGCCAGCAGCCTGGGGAACCAGCCCCAGCATTTT
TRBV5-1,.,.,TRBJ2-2,CASSAGAGGYTGELFF,TGCGCCAGCAGCGCCGGGGCTGGAGGGTATACCGGGGAGCTGTTTTTT
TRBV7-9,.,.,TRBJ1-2,CASSLDPGGYGYTF,TGTGCCAGCAGCTTAGATCCGGGCGGCTATGGCTACACCTTC
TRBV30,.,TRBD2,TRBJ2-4,CAWSNGGVSKNIQYF,TGTGCCTGGAGTAATGGGGGGGTATCCAAAAACATTCAGTACTTC
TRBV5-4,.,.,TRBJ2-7,CASSLRGAYEQYF,TGTGCCAGCAGCTTACGAGGGGCCTACGAGCAGTACTTC
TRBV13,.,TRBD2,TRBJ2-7,CASSQRQLPGTAGTSGRASYEQYF,TGTGCCAGCAGCCAGAGACAACTCCCCGGGACAGCCGGGACTAGCGGGAGGGCTTCCTACGAGCAGTACTTC
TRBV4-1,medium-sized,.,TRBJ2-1,CASSQENLNSYNEQFF,TGCGCCAGCAGCCAAGAGAATTTGAACTCCTACAATGAGCAGTTCTTC
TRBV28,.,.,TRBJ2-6,CASSWPSGGGSGANVLTF,TGTGCCAGCAGTTGGCCCTCGGGCGGTGGCTCTGGGGCCAACGTCCTGACTTTC
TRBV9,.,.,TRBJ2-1,CASSVENIEGDEQFF,TGTGCCAGCAGCGTAGAGAATATCGAAGGCGATGAGCAGTTCTTC
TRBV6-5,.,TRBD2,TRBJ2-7,CASSGLASYYEQYF,TGTGCCAGCTCCGGACTAGCATCTTACTACGAGCAGTACTTC
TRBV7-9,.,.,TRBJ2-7,CASSLSAEQYF,TGTGCCAGCAGCTTATCTGCCGAGCAGTACTTC
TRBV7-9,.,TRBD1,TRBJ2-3,CASSSGTTGIRDTQYF,TGTGCCAGCAGCTCAGGGACGACAGGGATCAGGGATACGCAGTATTTT
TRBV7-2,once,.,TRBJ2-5,CASSPTVWVLRGETQYF,TGTGCCAGCAGCCCAACCGTATGGGTGTTGAGGGGAGAGACCCAGTACTTC
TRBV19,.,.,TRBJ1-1,CASSILATNTEAFF,TGTGCCAGTAGTATTTTGGCAACGAACACTGAAGCTTTCTTT
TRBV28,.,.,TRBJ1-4,CASTMYRENEKLFF,TGTGCCAGCACCATGTACAGGGAGAATGAAAAACTGTTTTTT
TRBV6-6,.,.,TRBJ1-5,CASTRGRPDQPQHF,TGTGCCAGCACCCGGGGACGGCCGGATCAGCCCCAGCATTTT
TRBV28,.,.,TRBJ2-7,CASSWDFHSYEQYF,TGTGCCAGCAGTTGGGACTTCCACTCCTACGAGCAGTACTTC
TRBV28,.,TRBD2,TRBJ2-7,CASSFLAGASYEQYF,TGTGCCAGCAGTTTCTTAGCGGGAGCGTCTTACGAGCAGTACTTC
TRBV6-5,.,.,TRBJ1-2,CASQGTVNYGYTF,TGTGCCAGCCAAGGGACGGTAAACTATGGCTACACCTTC
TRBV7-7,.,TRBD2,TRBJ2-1,CASSPSGLAGDEQFF,TGTGCTAGCAGCCCAAGTGGGCTAGCGGGAGATGAGCAGTTCTTC
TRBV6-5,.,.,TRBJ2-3,CASGLVADTQYF,TGTGCCAGTGGACTCGTGGCAGATACGCAGTATTTT
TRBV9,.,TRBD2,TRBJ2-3,CASSVEPSGRAGTDTQYF,TGTGCCAGCAGCGTAGAGCCTAGCGGGAGGGCCGGGACAGATACGCAGTATTTT
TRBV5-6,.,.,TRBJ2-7,CASSFFPYEQYF,TGTGCCAGCAGCTTCTTTCCCTACGAGCAGTACTTC
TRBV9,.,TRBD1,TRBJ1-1,CASSQGAYTEAFF,TGTGCCAGCAGCCAGGGGGCCTACACTGAAGCTTTCTTT
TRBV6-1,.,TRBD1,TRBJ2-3,CASSEATGGADTQYF,TGTGCCAGCAGTGAAGCGACAGGGGGCGCAGATACGCAGTATTTT
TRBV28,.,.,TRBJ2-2,CASSLSGALDTGELFF,TGTGCCAGCAGTTTATCAGGGGCCCTGGACACCGGGGAGCTGTTTTTT
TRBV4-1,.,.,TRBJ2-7,CASSQLRGNHEQYF,TGCGCCAGCAGCCAACTAAGAGGCAACCACGAGCAGTACTTC
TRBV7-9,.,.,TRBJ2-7,CASSSSRGIYYEQYF,TGTGCCAGCAGCTCTAGCAGGGGAATTTACTACGAGCAGTACTTC
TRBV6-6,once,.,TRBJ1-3,CASSITSSGNTIYF,TGTGCCAGCAGTATTACGAGCTCTGGAAACACCATATATTTT
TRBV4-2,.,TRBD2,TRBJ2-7,CASSQDREDPSYEQYF,TGTGCCAGCAGCCAAGATCGGGAGGACCCCTCCTACGAGCAGTACTTC
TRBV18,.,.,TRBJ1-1,CASSHEGAEAFF,TGTGCCAGCTCCCACGAAGGTGCTGAAGCTTTCTTT
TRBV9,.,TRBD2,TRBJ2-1,CASSVAGGSHNEQFF,TGTGCCAGCAGCGTAGCGGGAGGCTCCCACAATGAGCAGTTCTTC
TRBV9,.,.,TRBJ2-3,CASSPVGASTDTQYF,TGTGCCAGCAGCCCCGTGGGAGCTAGCACAGATACGCAGTATTTT
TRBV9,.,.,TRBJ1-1,CASSVSENTEAFF,TGTGCCAGCAGCGTATCAGAGAACACTGAAGCTTTCTTT
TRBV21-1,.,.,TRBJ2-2,CASSKISRVNTGELFF,TGTGCCAGCAGCAAAATCAGCAGGGTGAACACCGGGGAGCTGTTTTTT
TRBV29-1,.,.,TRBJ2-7,CSVQGGVDNEQYF,TGCAGCGTTCAAGGAGGGGTCGATAACGAGCAGTACTTC